This TCR beta chain was obtained from a study of OX40 agonist ivuxolimab in advanced cancers. Study information: The patients got ivuxolimab, which is an agonistic anti-OX40 (CD134) antibody. Overall study findings and caveats: Low levels of normalized T-cell clonal expansion also appeared in some nonresponders. There were, on average, more expanded clones in CD8+ T cells than in CD4+.

Regarding this clone: Its cognate antigen is unknown.

The CDR3 has 14 amino acids. V lost 5 bases, J lost 2 bases, and 2 bases stayed unmatched. Germline CDR1 is MNHEY and CDR2 is SVGAGI. Sequencing used immunoSEQ multiplex PCR; TCRdb keeps in-frame clones, though not all of them. The sample yields 75,000 to 100,000 clones, 70% to 90% seen once. Blood samples were obtained at baseline, cycle 4 day 1, and cycle 7 day 1. Sample: CD4+ or CD8+ T cells sorted from blood, taken in a trial of the OX40 agonist ivuxolimab. The clonotype comes from an adult with an advanced solid tumor such as melanoma, head and neck, liver or kidney cancer. This chain uses TRBV6-5 with TRBJ2-2, with 7 bases identical to TRBD1. CDR3 amino acids: CASSRQGNTGELFF. Here the CDR3 DNA reads TGTGCCAGCAGTCGACAGGGAAACACCGGGGAGCTGTTTTTT.